Below, 26 T cell receptor beta chains from the same sample are listed, as sequenced in a study of T cell responses to AZD1222 COVID-19 vaccine. Sequencing was performed with immunoSEQ multiplex PCR; in TCRdb, only in-frame clones are kept and a portion is missing. The sample gives fewer than 120,000 clones, 88% of which show up once; 1.5% to 2% is in the top ten. This sample comprised peripheral blood, obtained on day 0 of AZD1222 vaccination. These receptors were collected from an adult in good health.

The chain uses TRBV6-5 and TRBJ2-5; D remains ambiguous. Per germline, CDR1 MNHEY and CDR2 SVGAGI. V gave up 8 bases and J gave up 5 bases, with 6 bases separating them. The CDR3 consists of 10 residues. The CDR3 DNA is TGTGCCAGCGTAAGGGAGACCCAGTACTTC. Translated, it gives CASVRETQYF.

This clone appeared a single time. The chain uses TRBV7-8 and TRBJ1-1, with D possibly matching TRBD1 (5 bases). CDR1 and CDR2 from the germline V gene are SGHVS and FQNEAQ. V lost 5 bases and J 0 bases, leaving 10 bases between the germline ends. This CDR3 contains 14 residues. The CDR3 sequence: CASSGATVNTEAFF. The CDR3 nucleotides are TGTGCCAGCAGCGGGGCGACAGTGAACACTGAAGCTTTCTTT. The complete variable domain, with remaining parts taken from reference TRBV7-8 and TRBJ1-1, reads GAGVSQSPRYKVAKRGQDVALRCDPISGHVSLFWYQQALGQGPEFLTYFQNEAQLDKSGLPSDRFFAERPEGSVSTLKIQRTQQEDSAVYLCASSGATVNTEAFFGQGTRLTVV.

By its share, this clone is medium-sized (0.01 to 0.1%). One junction end disagrees with the germline gene, perhaps due to a read error. J is TRBJ1-3 and V is TRBV7-9; 12 bases are shared with TRBD1. The CDR3 length is 15 residues. Germline V gives CDR1 SEHNR, CDR2 FQNEAQ (reference sequence). The CDR3 coding sequence is TGTGCCAGCAGCCCAAAGGGACAGGGGGCTTGGTCTTGGGATTTT. It codes for CASSPKGQGAWSWDF.

DNA for the CDR3: TGTGCCAGCAGCTTCGGTGGGGGACAGGGGTTGAATGGCTACACCTTC. This sequence encodes CASSFGGGQGLNGYTF. This chain uses TRBV7-9 with TRBJ1-2; 10 nucleotides align to TRBD1. The CDR3 contains 16 residues. The germline CDR1 and CDR2 sequences are SEHNR and FQNEAQ (reference sequence). V gave up 3 bases and J gave up 6 bases; unmatched junction bases: 10.

The chain is built from TRBV11-2 and TRBJ1-3; TRBD1 is a possible D gene (5 bases). CDR3 length: 13 amino acids. Trimming stripped 1 base from V and 6 bases from J, with 7 bases between. The germline gives CDR1 SGHAT, CDR2 FQNNGV. The CDR3 reads CASSLGQINTIYF. The CDR3 bases are TGTGCCAGCAGCTTAGGACAGATAAACACCATATATTTT. The full variable domain, in which reference TRBV11-2 and TRBJ1-3 provide the parts outside the CDR3, is EAGVAQSPRYKIIEKRQSVAFWCNPISGHATLYWYQQILGQGPKLLIQFQNNGVVDDSQLPKDRFSAERLKGVDSTLKIQPAKLEDSAVYLCASSLGQINTIYFGEGSWLTVV.

The rearrangement joins TRBV7-9 to TRBJ1-4, with D possibly TRBD1 on 5 matching bases. This CDR3 spans 15 amino acids. From germline, CDR1 is SEHNR and CDR2 FQNEAQ (reference sequence). The V end lost 5 bases, the J end lost 8 bases, and 18 bases lay between the germline ends. DNA of the CDR3: TGTGCCAGCAGCCCCAGCAATACAGGTCACGAAAAACTGTTTTTT. Translated: CASSPSNTGHEKLFF. The full variable domain, its missing parts supplied by reference TRBV7-9 and TRBJ1-4, is DTGVSQNPRHKITKRGQNVTFRCDPISEHNRLYWYRQTLGQGPEFLTYFQNEAQLEKSRLLSDRFSAERPKGSFSTLEIQRTEQGDSAMYLCASSPSNTGHEKLFFGSGTQLSVL.

A few counts support this clone. The chain employs TRBV10-2 and TRBJ1-2; D perhaps matches TRBD1 (5 bases). The CDR3 is made up of 12 amino acids. Per germline, CDR1 WSHSY and CDR2 SAAADI. Trimming took 6 bases from V and 3 from J, leaving 8 bases between them. The CDR3 region is CASRRDDYGYTF. In DNA, the CDR3 is TGCGCCAGCAGACGGGACGACTATGGCTACACCTTC.

Only one count was recorded for this clone. CDR3 sequence: CASSLGSPYEQYF. The CDR3 coding sequence is TGTGCCAGCAGCTTAGGGTCCCCCTACGAGCAGTACTTC. The gene calls are TRBV7-9 and TRBJ2-7; no clear D. The CDR3 loop spans 13 amino acids. The V and J ends lost 1 base and 2 bases respectively, with 6 bases between them. CDR1 and CDR2 from the germline V gene are SEHNR and FQNEAQ (reference sequence).

The chain employs TRBV18 and TRBJ1-5, with D perhaps TRBD1 (5 bases). Germline V gene sequence: CDR1 KGHSH, CDR2 LQKENI. The germline V and J ends were trimmed by 6 bases and 5 bases, with 17 bases remaining between them. The CDR3 extends over 15 amino acids. The CDR3 DNA reads as TGTGCCAGCTCTCCCGAGGGGCTCCCGGATCAGCCCCAGCATTTT. This sequence encodes CASSPEGLPDQPQHF.

There are a few counts of this clone. This chain joins TRBV7-6 and TRBJ1-4; D gene uncertain. Trimming pared 1 base from V and 0 bases from J, leaving 6 bases between. CDR1 SGHVS and CDR2 FNYEAQ come from the germline V gene. This CDR3 is built from 15 residues. This CDR3 reads CASSLEPATNEKLFF. The CDR3, as DNA: TGTGCCAGCAGCTTAGAGCCTGCAACTAATGAAAAACTGTTTTTT.

The CDR3 here is CASSSATSTYEQYF. In DNA, the CDR3 is TGTGCCAGCAGCTCCGCAACATCTACCTACGAGCAGTACTTC. The V and J genes are TRBV7-9 and TRBJ2-7; D uncertain. V lost 4 bases, J lost 2 bases, and 12 bases lay in between. The CDR3 contains 14 residues. In germline, CDR1 is SEHNR, CDR2 FQNEAQ (reference sequence).

This CDR3 is CASRASVGAFQETQYF. The CDR3 DNA follows: TGTGCCAGCAGGGCTTCGGTTGGGGCGTTTCAAGAGACCCAGTACTTC. The V call is TRBV11-2, the J call TRBJ2-5; D perhaps matches TRBD1 (5 bases). Deletions cut 6 bases from V and 2 bases from J, with 19 bases between. The CDR3 sequence is 16 residues long. Germline assignment: CDR1 SGHAT and CDR2 FQNNGV.

This sequence joins TRBV3-1 (or the pseudogene TRBV3-2) and TRBJ1-2; D unresolved. This CDR3 region has 13 residues. Trimming shortened V by 0 bases and J by 4 bases, and 6 bases separated the two germline ends. The germline V gene encodes CDR1 LGHDT and CDR2 YNNKEL (reference sequence). CDR3 region: CASSQDSTYGYTF. Here the CDR3 DNA reads TGTGCCAGCAGCCAAGATTCGACCTATGGCTACACCTTC.

This chain uses TRBV4-1 with TRBJ1-1; 8 bases are a match to TRBD1. Per germline, CDR1 MGHRA and CDR2 YSYEKL. This CDR3 is built from 18 residues. Trimming removed 2 bases from V and 5 bases from J; junction bases left unmatched: 16. The DNA for the CDR3 is TGCGCCAGCAGCCAAAAAGGGGCGAGGACAGGGAGAGGGACTGAAGCTTTCTTT. This codes for CASSQKGARTGRGTEAFF.

The chain links TRBV7-9 to TRBJ1-1, with no clear D. The V end was cut by 5 bases, the J end by 6 bases, with 16 bases between. The CDR3 runs 14 residues. Per the germline V gene, CDR1 is SEHNR and CDR2 is FQNEAQ (reference sequence). The CDR3 DNA sequence: TGTGCCAGCAGCCCCCCCCTGCGTACCGCTGAAGCTTTCTTT. The encoded protein is CASSPPLRTAEAFF.

V is TRBV16 and J is TRBJ2-2; no clear D. The ends were cut back, 0 bases at V and 6 bases at J, with 8 bases in the middle. CDR3 length: 14 residues. The germline gives CDR1 KGHSY, CDR2 FQNENV. As DNA, the CDR3 is TGTGCCAGCAGCCAATCTTCGGGTTCCGGGGAGCTGTTTTTT. Amino acids: CASSQSSGSGELFF.

This chain uses TRBV28 with TRBJ1-1, with 9 bases lining up with TRBD1. J lost 3 bases, V lost 0 bases, and 5 bases had no gene match. The germline CDR1 and CDR2 sequences are MDHEN and SYDVKM. The CDR3 is made up of 16 amino acids. Here the CDR3 DNA reads TGTGCCAGCAGTTTATGGGCCCGGGACAGGGACACTGAAGCTTTCTTT. Protein product: CASSLWARDRDTEAFF.

The gene calls are TRBV15 and TRBJ1-1; 7 bases match TRBD1. Germline assignment: CDR1 LNHNV and CDR2 YYDKDF (reference sequence). The CDR3 sequence is 16 residues long. After removal of 1 base from V and 5 bases from J, the junction contained 10 bases not matched to a gene. This chain's CDR3 is CATSRGQGVSGTEAFF. The DNA of the CDR3 is TGTGCCACCAGCAGAGGCCAGGGGGTTTCAGGAACTGAAGCTTTCTTT.

This rearrangement joins TRBV18 to TRBJ2-3; possible D gene TRBD2, 6 bases. The germline V and J ends were trimmed by 6 bases and 3 bases, with 10 bases remaining between them. The CDR3 has 13 residues. Germline V lookup: CDR1 KGHSH, CDR2 LQKENI. The CDR3 DNA follows: TGTGCCAGCTCCGGGGGTAGTACAGATACGCAGTATTTT. As protein: CASSGGSTDTQYF.

This chain joins TRBV18 and TRBJ2-1; D may be TRBD1 (6 bases). The germline V gene has CDR1 KGHSH and CDR2 LQKENI. This CDR3 region has 16 residues. V was clipped by 1 base and J by 6 bases, with 16 bases between them. CDR3 in DNA: TGTGCCAGCTCACCACTCAGAGACAGGAGGACCAATGAGCAGTTCTTC. Protein product: CASSPLRDRRTNEQFF.

The V call is TRBV7-9, the J call TRBJ1-4; TRBD1 matches 8 bases. The CDR3 totals 17 residues. The germline CDR1 and CDR2 sequences are SEHNR and FQNEAQ (reference sequence). After removal of 4 bases from V and 10 bases from J, the junction contained 17 bases not matched to a gene. The CDR3 DNA is TGTGCCAGCAGCTCGGCGGAAGGGACAGGTAGTTACGGAAAACTGTTTTTT. Amino acid sequence: CASSSAEGTGSYGKLFF.

The V call is TRBV10-3, the J call TRBJ1-1; maybe TRBD1 (5 bases). The length of the CDR3 is 13 residues. Trimming removed 4 bases at V and 6 bases at J, with 12 bases between. CDR1 and CDR2 (germline): ENHRY, SYGVKD. The CDR3 nucleotides are TGTGCCATCAGTGGGGAGGGGTACGCTGAAGCTTTCTTT. Protein product: CAISGEGYAEAFF.

The rearrangement joins TRBV13 to TRBJ1-3, with D possibly matching TRBD1 (5 bases). Germline V gene lookup returns CDR1 PRHDT and CDR2 FYEKMQ (reference sequence). The V end lost 5 bases, the J end lost 0 bases, and 11 bases lay between the germline ends. The CDR3 length is 15 residues. The CDR3 nucleotides are TGTGCCAGCAGCGGGGACGGCAGCTCTGGAAACACCATATATTTT. Its translation: CASSGDGSSGNTIYF.

The chain couples TRBV2 to TRBJ1-2; D gene uncertain. The CDR3 has 14 residues. Deletions cut 4 bases from V and 8 bases from J, with 17 bases between. Germline V gene lookup returns CDR1 SNHLY and CDR2 FYNNEI. Here the CDR3 DNA reads TGTGCCAGCAGTGGCGGGAGCCGGGTAGAAGGCTACACCTTC. Translated, it gives CASSGGSRVEGYTF.

The rearrangement links TRBV6-5 to TRBJ1-2, with D tentatively TRBD1 (5 bases). Between the trimmed V and J ends, which lost 2 bases and 10 bases, there was a span of 20 bases. CDR1 and CDR2 (germline): MNHEY, SVGAGI. The CDR3 consists of 15 residues. The CDR3 is CASSYLVGGARPYTF. CDR3 sequence (DNA): TGTGCCAGCAGTTACCTGGTGGGAGGGGCAAGGCCCTACACCTTC.

The chain recombines TRBV30 with TRBJ1-1; D is unclear. This CDR3 region has 11 residues. The germline V and J ends were trimmed by 2 bases and 5 bases, with 6 bases remaining between them. CDR1 is GTSNPN and CDR2 is SVGIG in the germline V gene (reference sequence). This CDR3 is CAWSYGTEAFF. In nucleotides, the CDR3 is TGTGCCTGGAGTTATGGGACTGAAGCTTTCTTT.